This T cell receptor (beta chain) was obtained from a study of shared clonotypes between healthy human individuals. Study results and caveats: Naive subsets usually exceeded memory subsets in estimated richness.

CDR3 length: 12 residues. CDR1 is SGHAT and CDR2 is FQNNGV in the germline V gene. Trimming removed 4 bases from V and 4 bases from J, with 8 bases in between. Profiling relied on immunoSEQ multiplex PCR, and the TCRdb table lists in-frame clones only, not all of them. The top ten hold 24% of the sample, which has about 120,000 clones, around 68% seen once. The sample holds many counts of this clone. No antigen is known for it. There were no recent acute infections or vaccinations among the donors, who were healthy HIV-negative adults. Combining CD45RO+ cells with CCR7-negative CD45RA+ TemRA cells gave CD8 memory.

The specimen was memory CD8+ T cells sorted from blood. Stated subset: CD45RO+ cells pooled with CCR7-negative TemRA cells. The V gene is TRBV11-2, the J gene TRBJ2-7; a possible D gene is TRBD1 (6 bases). The TCR comes from a woman aged 25 to 39 in good health. CDR3 sequence (DNA): TGTGCCAGCAGCTCGACAGGATACGAGCAGTACTTC. It specifies CASSSTGYEQYF.